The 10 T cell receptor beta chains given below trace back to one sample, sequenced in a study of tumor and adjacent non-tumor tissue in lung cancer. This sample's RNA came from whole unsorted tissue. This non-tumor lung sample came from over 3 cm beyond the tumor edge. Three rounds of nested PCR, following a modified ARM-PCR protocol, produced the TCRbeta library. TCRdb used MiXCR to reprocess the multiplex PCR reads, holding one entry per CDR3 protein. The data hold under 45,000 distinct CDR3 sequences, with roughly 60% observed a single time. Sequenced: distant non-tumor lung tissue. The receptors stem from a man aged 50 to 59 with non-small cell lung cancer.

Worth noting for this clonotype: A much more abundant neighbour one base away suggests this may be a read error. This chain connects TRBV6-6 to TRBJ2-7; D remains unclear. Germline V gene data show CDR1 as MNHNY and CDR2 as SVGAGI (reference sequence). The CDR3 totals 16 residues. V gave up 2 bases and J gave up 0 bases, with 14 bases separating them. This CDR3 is CASSYPPGPSSYEQYF. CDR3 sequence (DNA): TGTGCCAGCAGTTACCCCCCGGGCCCGAGCTCCTACGAGCAGTACTTC.

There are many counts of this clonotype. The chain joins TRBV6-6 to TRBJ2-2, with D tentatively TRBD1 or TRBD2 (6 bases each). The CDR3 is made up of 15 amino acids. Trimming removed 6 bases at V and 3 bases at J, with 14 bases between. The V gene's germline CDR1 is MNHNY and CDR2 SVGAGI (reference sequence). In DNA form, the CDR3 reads TGTGCCAGCAGCCCCCGGGGGCCCGACACCGGGGAGCTGTTTTTT. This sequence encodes CASSPRGPDTGELFF.

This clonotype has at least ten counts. The CDR3 spells CASSLVGRGNTGELFF. CDR3 nucleotides: TGTGCCAGCAGCTTGGTTGGGCGGGGGAACACCGGGGAGCTGTTTTTT. The chain recombines TRBV5-5 with TRBJ2-2; D possibly corresponds to TRBD2 (6 bases). Germline V CDR1 and CDR2: SGHKS, YYEKEE (reference sequence). V was cut by 0 bases and J by 1 base, with 10 bases left in between. This CDR3 contains 16 residues.

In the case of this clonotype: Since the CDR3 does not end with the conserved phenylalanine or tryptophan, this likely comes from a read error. CDR3: CASSEQGRPQHS. The DNA of the CDR3 is TGTGCCAGCAGTGAACAGGGTCGGCCCCAGCATTCT. This sequence joins TRBV6-6 and TRBJ1-5; tentatively, D is TRBD1 (6 bases). This CDR3 has 12 amino acids. Germline V lookup: CDR1 MNHNY, CDR2 SVGAGI (reference sequence). V was shortened by 5 bases and J by 9 bases, with 11 bases between the two germline ends.

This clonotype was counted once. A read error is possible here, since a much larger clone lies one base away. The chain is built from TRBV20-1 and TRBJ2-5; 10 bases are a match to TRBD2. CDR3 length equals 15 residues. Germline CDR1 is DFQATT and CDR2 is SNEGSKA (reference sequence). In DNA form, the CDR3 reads TGCGGTGCTACAAGGACTAGCGGAGCCGTCGAGACCCAGTACTTC. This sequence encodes CGATRTSGAVETQYF.

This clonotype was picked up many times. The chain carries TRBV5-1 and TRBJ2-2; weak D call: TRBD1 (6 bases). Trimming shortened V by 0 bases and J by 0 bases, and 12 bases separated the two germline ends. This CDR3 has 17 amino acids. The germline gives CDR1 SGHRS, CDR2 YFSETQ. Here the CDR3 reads CASSLGHRDPNTGELFF. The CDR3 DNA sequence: TGCGCCAGCAGCTTGGGGCACAGGGACCCGAACACCGGGGAGCTGTTTTTT.

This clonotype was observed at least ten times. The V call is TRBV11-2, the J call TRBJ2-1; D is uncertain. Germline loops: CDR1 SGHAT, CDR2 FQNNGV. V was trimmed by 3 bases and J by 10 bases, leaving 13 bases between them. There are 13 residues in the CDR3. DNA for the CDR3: TGTGCCAGCAGCTTGTCGTTATTCCGGGAGCAGTTCTTC. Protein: CASSLSLFREQFF.

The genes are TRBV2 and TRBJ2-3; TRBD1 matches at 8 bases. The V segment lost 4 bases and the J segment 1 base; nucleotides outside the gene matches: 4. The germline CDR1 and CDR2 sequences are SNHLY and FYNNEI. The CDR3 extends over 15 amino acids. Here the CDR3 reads CASSAGGAGTDTQYF. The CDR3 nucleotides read TGTGCCAGCAGTGCAGGGGGCGCCGGCACAGATACGCAGTATTTT.

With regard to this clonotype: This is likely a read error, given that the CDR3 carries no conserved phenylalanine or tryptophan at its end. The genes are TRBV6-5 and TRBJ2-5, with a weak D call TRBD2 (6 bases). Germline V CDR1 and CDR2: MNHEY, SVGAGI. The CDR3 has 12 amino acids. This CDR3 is CARRDSQDTQYL. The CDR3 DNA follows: TGTGCCAGACGGGACTCACAAGATACCCAGTACTTA.

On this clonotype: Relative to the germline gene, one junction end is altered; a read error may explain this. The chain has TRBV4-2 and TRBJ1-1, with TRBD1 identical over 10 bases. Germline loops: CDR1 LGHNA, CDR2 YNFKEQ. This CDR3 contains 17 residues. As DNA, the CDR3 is TGTGCCAGCAGCCAAGTGTCAGGGCGGACAGGGGGAACTGACGCTTTCTTT. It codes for CASSQVSGRTGGTDAFF.